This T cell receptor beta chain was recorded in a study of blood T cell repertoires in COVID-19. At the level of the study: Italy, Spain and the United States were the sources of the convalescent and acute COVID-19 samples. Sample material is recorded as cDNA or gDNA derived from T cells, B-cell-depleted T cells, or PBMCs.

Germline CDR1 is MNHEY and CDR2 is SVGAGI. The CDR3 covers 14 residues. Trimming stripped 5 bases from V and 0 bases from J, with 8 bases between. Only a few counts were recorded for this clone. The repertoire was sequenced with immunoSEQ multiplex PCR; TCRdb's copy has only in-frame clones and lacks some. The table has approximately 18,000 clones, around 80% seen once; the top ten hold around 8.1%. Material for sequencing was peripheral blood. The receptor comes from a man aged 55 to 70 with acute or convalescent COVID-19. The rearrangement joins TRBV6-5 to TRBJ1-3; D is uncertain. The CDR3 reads CASSIGSSGNTIYF. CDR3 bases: TGTGCCAGCAGTATAGGGAGCTCTGGAAACACCATATATTTT.